The 7 T cell receptor beta chains in this list originate from one sample, sequenced in a study of beta chain features in type 1 diabetes. Study outcomes and limitations: Shorter TCRB CDR3s, moderately but significantly so, were found in Type 1 diabetes patients in all four CD4+ subsets.

These receptors have no known antigen. The isolated RNA, all of it, was reverse transcribed, so expressed TCRB transcripts were what got sequenced. Method: immunoSEQ multiplex PCR; TCRdb's copy keeps in-frame clones and lacks some. This table has 300,000 to 350,000 clones, approximately 12% appearing once. The sequenced sample was naive CD4+ T cells from blood. Receptors originate from a woman under 30 with type 1 diabetes.

V usage is TRBV5-6 and J usage is TRBJ2-3; 10 bases line up with TRBD2. The CDR3 is 15 amino acids. Looked up from germline, CDR1 is SGHDT and CDR2 is YYEEEE. The V segment lost 5 bases and the J segment 1 base; nucleotides outside the gene matches: 4. CDR3 in amino acids: CASSSGRWGTDTQYF. In DNA, the CDR3 is TGTGCCAGCAGTAGCGGGAGGTGGGGCACAGATACGCAGTATTTT.

Only a few counts were recorded for this clone. J is TRBJ2-1 and V is TRBV7-2; D remains unclear. The CDR3 has 15 amino acids. Germline assignment: CDR1 SGHTA and CDR2 FQGNSA. The V and J ends lost 1 base and 5 bases respectively, with 12 bases between them. The CDR3 DNA is TGTGCCAGCAGCTTAGTTGTACGTCAGAACAATGAGCAGTTCTTC. Translating it yields CASSLVVRQNNEQFF.

V gene TRBV7-2 combines with J gene TRBJ1-2; D is ambiguous. The V gene's germline CDR1 is SGHTA and CDR2 FQGNSA. The V gene lost 4 bases and the J gene lost 0 bases, with 15 bases spanning the gap. The CDR3 has 16 residues. CDR3 DNA sequence: TGTGCCAGCAGCTCCATTCCCAGGTTCTCTAACTATGGCTACACCTTC. Its protein is CASSSIPRFSNYGYTF.

The chain recombines TRBV18 with TRBJ1-1; 7 positions agree with TRBD1. The CDR3 spans 13 residues. V was pared by 0 bases and J by 7 bases, with 2 bases of the junction left unmatched. From germline, CDR1 is KGHSH and CDR2 LQKENI. CDR3 sequence: CASSPPGTVEAFF. CDR3 nucleotide sequence: TGTGCCAGCTCACCACCGGGGACAGTTGAAGCTTTCTTT.

The chain links TRBV7-8 to TRBJ1-1; tentatively, D is TRBD1 (5 bases). This CDR3 spans 15 amino acids. Germline V lookup: CDR1 SGHVS, CDR2 FQNEAQ. Trimming stripped 1 base from V and 1 base from J, with 10 bases between. This CDR3 reads CASSLGPQGNTEAFF. The CDR3 DNA reads as TGTGCCAGCAGCTTAGGTCCCCAGGGGAACACTGAAGCTTTCTTT.

The sample holds a few counts of this clone. V and J are TRBV18 and TRBJ2-3; 7 bases map to TRBD2. V shed 1 base and J 2 bases; nucleotides not matched to a gene: 3. The CDR3 is 15 residues long. Germline V gene data show CDR1 as KGHSH and CDR2 as LQKENI. The CDR3 loop reads CASSPRLAATDTQYF. CDR3 coding DNA: TGTGCCAGCTCACCACGTCTAGCGGCCACAGATACGCAGTATTTT.

This chain connects TRBV4-1 to TRBJ2-7; 7 nucleotides match TRBD2. The CDR3 is 15 residues long. The trim removed 0 bases at V and 6 bases at J, leaving 8 bases unmatched. Germline V gives CDR1 MGHRA, CDR2 YSYEKL. The CDR3 region is CASSQDLRTSGEQYF. In DNA form, the CDR3 reads TGCGCCAGCAGCCAAGATCTCAGGACTAGTGGCGAGCAGTACTTC.